The 25 T cell receptor beta chains in this list originate from one sample, sequenced in a study of shared clonotypes between healthy human individuals. Clones were sequenced by immunoSEQ multiplex PCR, and TCRdb holds only the in-frame ones, with some missing. The table records about 480,000 clones, about 79% of them present only once. The sample taken for sequencing was PBMCs. The receptor set was obtained from a woman in her thirties or forties in good health. Some clones in this sample may be carry-over from other donors' samples.

The chain recombines TRBV29-1 with TRBJ1-3; maybe TRBD1 (6 bases). V was clipped by 6 bases and J by 1 base, with 16 bases between them. CDR1 and CDR2 from the germline V gene are SQVTM and ANQGSEA. The CDR3 consists of 15 residues. Here the CDR3 reads CSVALGRGSGNTIYF. As DNA, the CDR3 is TGCAGCGTGGCCCTAGGCAGGGGTTCTGGAAACACCATATATTTT. The full variable domain, rest sourced from reference TRBV29-1 and TRBJ1-3, is SAVISQKPSRDICQRGTSLTIQCQVDSQVTMMFWYRQQPGQSLTLIATANQGSEATYESGFVIDKFPISRPNLTFSTLTVSNMSPEDSSIYLCSVALGRGSGNTIYFGEGSWLTVV.

The chain carries TRBV14 and TRBJ2-7; 9 bases are shared with TRBD1. Germline V gene lookup returns CDR1 SGHDN and CDR2 FVKESK. Trimming at V came to 4 bases and at J to 2 bases, leaving 9 bases not matched to a gene. This CDR3 is built from 16 residues. The CDR3 DNA is TGTGCCAGCAGCCCCTTTGCGGGACAGGGTACCTACGAGCAGTACTTC. It codes for CASSPFAGQGTYEQYF.

The rearrangement links TRBV9 to TRBJ2-1; 8 nucleotides line up with TRBD2. Germline values: CDR1 SGDLS, CDR2 YYNGEE. V trimming: 4 bases; J trimming: 6 bases; junction bases outside the gene matches: 6. The CDR3 runs to 14 residues. The CDR3 loop is CASSPGTRGNEQFF. CDR3 bases: TGTGCCAGCAGCCCCGGGACTAGGGGCAATGAGCAGTTCTTC.

At least ten counts were recorded for this clone. This chain uses TRBV29-1 with TRBJ2-7; no definite D call. Germline CDR1 is SQVTM and CDR2 is ANQGSEA. Trimming pared 4 bases from V and 0 bases from J, leaving 10 bases between. The CDR3 runs 13 residues. The CDR3 protein is CSVGVENSYEQYF. The DNA for the CDR3 is TGCAGCGTTGGGGTTGAAAACTCCTACGAGCAGTACTTC.

This chain joins TRBV7-9 and TRBJ2-2; TRBD2 agrees at 9 bases. This CDR3 comprises 14 residues. In germline, CDR1 is SEHNR, CDR2 FQNEAQ (reference sequence). J was trimmed by 9 bases and V by 1 base; bases with no gene match: 3. This CDR3 is CASSLGLAARELFF. In nucleotides, the CDR3 is TGTGCCAGCAGCTTAGGACTAGCGGCGCGGGAGCTGTTTTTT. Full variable domain (remainder filled in from reference TRBV7-9 and TRBJ2-2): DTGVSQNPRHKITKRGQNVTFRCDPISEHNRLYWYRQTLGQGPEFLTYFQNEAQLEKSRLLSDRFSAERPKGSFSTLEIQRTEQGDSAMYLCASSLGLAARELFFGEGSRLTVL.

V is TRBV19 and J is TRBJ1-5; TRBD1 agrees at 9 bases. Germline V gene lookup returns CDR1 LNHDA and CDR2 SQIVND (reference sequence). There are 16 residues in the CDR3. V lost 4 bases and J lost 0; bases outside the gene matches: 4. The DNA of the CDR3 is TGTGCCAGTAGTAGAGGGACAGGGTATAGCAATCAGCCCCAGCATTTT. This translates into CASSRGTGYSNQPQHF.

The rearrangement joins TRBV2 to TRBJ1-2; D gene uncertain. This CDR3 comprises 13 residues. Germline V gives CDR1 SNHLY, CDR2 FYNNEI. V shed 8 bases and J shed 4 bases, with 14 bases lying between them. The CDR3 loop is CASRIAAVYGYTF. The CDR3 DNA sequence: TGTGCCAGCCGGATAGCGGCGGTCTATGGCTACACCTTC.

This chain links TRBV30 with TRBJ2-5; D unresolved. Trimming stripped 1 base from V and 1 base from J, with 7 bases between. Per the germline V gene, CDR1 is GTSNPN and CDR2 is SVGIG (reference sequence). This CDR3 region has 13 residues. The CDR3 protein is CAWSGIAQETQYF. CDR3 sequence (DNA): TGTGCCTGGAGTGGAATAGCCCAAGAGACCCAGTACTTC.

The chain is built from TRBV19 and TRBJ1-5; no clear D gene. The V end lost 2 bases, the J end lost 0 bases, and 8 bases lay between the germline ends. This CDR3 is 15 amino acids long. Germline CDR1 is LNHDA and CDR2 is SQIVND (reference sequence). The DNA for the CDR3 is TGTGCCAGTAGTATACGTGACCATAGCAATCAGCCCCAGCATTTT. Translation gives CASSIRDHSNQPQHF.

The V call is TRBV6-4, the J call TRBJ2-2, with TRBD2 identical over 8 bases. The J segment lost 6 bases and the V segment lost 2 bases, leaving 2 bases of the junction unmatched. The CDR3 is 14 amino acids. Germline CDR1 reads MRHNA; CDR2 reads SNTAGT. CDR3 sequence (DNA): TGTGCCAGCAGTGACAGACTAGCGTCCGGGGAGCTGTTTTTT. It specifies CASSDRLASGELFF.

The rearrangement joins TRBV5-1 to TRBJ2-1; 11 positions agree with TRBD2. The germline gives CDR1 SGHRS, CDR2 YFSETQ. The CDR3 extends over 16 amino acids. Germline trimming cut 2 bases from V and 8 bases from J; bases unmatched to any gene: 9. The CDR3 sequence: CASSLLAGVGAYEQFF. CDR3 DNA: TGCGCCAGCAGCTTACTAGCGGGAGTGGGGGCATATGAGCAGTTCTTC. The full variable domain, in which reference TRBV5-1 and TRBJ2-1 provide the parts outside the CDR3, is KAGVTQTPRYLIKTRGQQVTLSCSPISGHRSVSWYQQTPGQGLQFLFEYFSETQRNKGNFPGRFSGRQFSNSRSEMNVSTLELGDSALYLCASSLLAGVGAYEQFFGPGTRLTVL.

The V gene is TRBV7-8, the J gene TRBJ2-3; 10 bases agree with TRBD2. Germline lookup yields CDR1 SGHVS and CDR2 FQNEAQ. This CDR3 is 16 amino acids long. Germline trimming cut 1 base from V and 3 bases from J; bases unmatched to any gene: 4. The CDR3 DNA follows: TGTGCCAGCAGCTTAGTGGCTAGCGGGAGAACAGATACGCAGTATTTT. It yields the protein CASSLVASGRTDTQYF.

The chain employs TRBV4-2 and TRBJ2-5, with 12 positions matching TRBD2. The ends lost 2 bases at V and 2 bases at J; junction bases unmatched: 3. CDR1 is LGHNA and CDR2 is YNFKEQ in the germline V gene. The CDR3 has 16 residues. The CDR3 DNA reads as TGTGCCAGCAGCCAAAGACTAGCGGGAGTTCAAGAGACCCAGTACTTC. Amino acid sequence: CASSQRLAGVQETQYF.

This clone was observed a single time. This chain connects TRBV15 to TRBJ2-1; 8 bases line up with TRBD2. After removal of 4 bases from V and 8 bases from J, the junction contained 16 bases not matched to a gene. Germline CDR1 LNHNV, CDR2 YYDKDF (reference sequence). CDR3 length equals 17 residues. The CDR3 region is CATSTLIGAGVVDEQFF. Here the CDR3 DNA reads TGTGCCACCAGCACCCTGATTGGAGCGGGAGTTGTTGATGAGCAGTTCTTC.

The chain employs TRBV29-1 and TRBJ2-3; D is undetermined. The CDR3 spans 12 residues. Trimming left V 4 bases short and J 5 bases short, with 10 bases between. Germline CDR1 reads SQVTM; CDR2 reads ANQGSEA. The CDR3 here is CSVGDSGDTQYF. As DNA, the CDR3 is TGCAGCGTTGGCGATAGTGGAGATACGCAGTATTTT.

The CDR3 reads CAPPRDSETYEQYF. CDR3 DNA: TGTGCCCCCCCGAGGGATTCCGAAACCTACGAGCAGTACTTC. The gene calls are TRBV6-7 and TRBJ2-7, with D possibly matching TRBD2 (5 bases). TRBV6-7 is annotated as an ORF whose role is uncertain. V shed 11 bases and J shed 2 bases, with 19 bases lying between them. The CDR3 extends over 14 amino acids.

A note on this clone: This same CDR3 is encoded by further DNA sequences in the sample. The chain carries TRBV27 and TRBJ2-1, with TRBD2 matching 11 bases. Germline V gene data show CDR1 as MNHEY and CDR2 as SMNVEV (reference sequence). The CDR3 extends over 16 amino acids. V trimming: 4 bases; J trimming: 4 bases; junction bases outside the gene matches: 6. The CDR3 sequence is CASSSYLAGGYNEQFF. In DNA, the CDR3 is TGTGCCAGCAGTTCGTATCTAGCGGGAGGTTACAATGAGCAGTTCTTC.

The chain joins TRBV2 to TRBJ2-2, with a possible D match to TRBD1 (6 bases). The germline CDR1 and CDR2 sequences are SNHLY and FYNNEI. CDR3 length equals 13 residues. Trimming took off 8 bases at V and 3 bases at J, with 10 bases between the two ends. CDR3 sequence reads: CASGHRDTGELFF. The CDR3 DNA is TGTGCCAGCGGGCACAGGGACACCGGGGAGCTGTTTTTT.

The J gene is TRBJ1-4, the V gene TRBV4-2, with D tentatively TRBD1 (6 bases). Trimming took 1 base from V and 5 from J, leaving 8 bases between them. In germline, CDR1 is LGHNA, CDR2 YNFKEQ. The CDR3 contains 14 residues. The CDR3 protein is CASSQGTENEKLFF. The CDR3 DNA reads TGTGCCAGCAGCCAAGGGACAGAGAATGAAAAACTGTTTTTT.

This sequence joins TRBV25-1 and TRBJ2-7; D gene unclear. Germline V lookup: CDR1 MGHDK, CDR2 SYGVNS. Trimming pared 3 bases from V and 6 bases from J, leaving 9 bases between. CDR3 length: 12 residues. The CDR3 coding sequence is TGTGCCAGCAGTGACCCCCCCGGCGAGCAGTACTTC. As protein: CASSDPPGEQYF.

V is TRBV28 and J is TRBJ2-7; 7 bases map to TRBD2. V lost 3 bases and J lost 1; bases outside the gene matches: 6. The CDR3 is 15 residues long. Germline lookup yields CDR1 MDHEN and CDR2 SYDVKM. The CDR3 sequence: CASSFRLAASYEQYF. The CDR3 DNA is TGTGCCAGCAGTTTTAGGCTAGCGGCTTCCTACGAGCAGTACTTC.

The genes are TRBV10-1 and TRBJ2-7, with unresolved D. The ends were cut back, 8 bases at V and 4 bases at J, with 24 bases in the middle. The germline CDR1 and CDR2 sequences are WNHNN and SYGVQD (reference sequence). The CDR3 totals 16 residues. This CDR3 is CASRMVGDSIRYEQYF. DNA of the CDR3: TGCGCCAGCCGGATGGTAGGAGACTCTATCCGGTACGAGCAGTACTTC.

The CDR3 region has the DNA TGTGCCAGCAGACAGCTAGCGGGAGAGATCGATACGCAGTATTTT. Translation: CASRQLAGEIDTQYF. This chain joins TRBV28 and TRBJ2-3; the match to TRBD2 covers 10 bases. The CDR3 has 15 residues. After removal of 6 bases from V and 6 bases from J, the junction contained 9 bases not matched to a gene. The germline gives CDR1 MDHEN, CDR2 SYDVKM.

The chain joins TRBV5-1 to TRBJ2-3; D may be TRBD2 (5 bases). The V gene lost 3 bases and the J gene lost 6 bases, with 20 bases spanning the gap. CDR1 is SGHRS, CDR2 YFSETQ, per germline. This CDR3 is built from 16 residues. CDR3 DNA: TGCGCCAGCAGCTCCACGAAGCGGTTCCGGATGGATACGCAGTATTTT. It translates to CASSSTKRFRMDTQYF. The full variable domain, its missing parts supplied by reference TRBV5-1 and TRBJ2-3, is KAGVTQTPRYLIKTRGQQVTLSCSPISGHRSVSWYQQTPGQGLQFLFEYFSETQRNKGNFPGRFSGRQFSNSRSEMNVSTLELGDSALYLCASSSTKRFRMDTQYFGPGTRLTVL.

The rearrangement joins TRBV29-1 to TRBJ2-3, with 8 bases matching TRBD2. Germline-derived CDR1 and CDR2 are SQVTM and ANQGSEA. J was trimmed by 3 bases and V by 6 bases; bases with no gene match: 11. This CDR3 comprises 15 residues. CDR3 protein: CSVNGAGVYTDTQYF. DNA of the CDR3: TGCAGCGTGAATGGAGCGGGAGTGTATACAGATACGCAGTATTTT.